This TCR beta chain was captured in a study of blood T cells in healthy people across ages. Study as a whole: For every two T cells, template switching captured about one barcoded beta molecule.

A second PCR, run for about 7 to 11 cycles, used a sample-barcoded 5' primer plus a J-beta primer mix. Each of the samples gave a minimum of 2.5 million paired-end reads that contained CDR3. TCRdb re-called the 5' RACE reads through MiXCR, storing one row per CDR3 protein. Found here are 540,000 or so distinct CDR3 sequences, 25% to 30% of them singletons; the top ten hold 18%. Each of the donors had roughly 10 milliliters of peripheral blood drawn into EDTA-treated Vacutainer tubes. The CDR3 runs to 14 residues. From germline, CDR1 is SGDLS and CDR2 YYNGEE. Trimming took off 4 bases at V and 7 bases at J, with 17 bases between the two ends. This clonotype was counted between two and nine times.

The sample was blood. The rearrangement uses TRBV9 and TRBJ1-2; D is ambiguous. The source is a woman in her 70s in good health. DNA of the CDR3: TGTGCCAGCAGCCCGAGGACCTTAATGCGTGGCTACACCTTC. Translating it yields CASSPRTLMRGYTF. The whole variable domain, filled in from reference TRBV9 and TRBJ1-2, reads DSGVTQTPKHLITATGQRVTLRCSPRSGDLSVYWYQQSLDQGLQFLIQYYNGEERAKGNILERFSAQQFPDLHSELNLSSLELGDSALYFCASSPRTLMRGYTFGSGTRLTVV.